The 5 T cell receptor beta chains below all came from one sample that was sequenced in a study of cytomegalovirus exposure and HLA in healthy donors. PCR amplification relied on 60 Vbeta primers (plus 13 Jbeta primers). Using immunoSEQ multiplex PCR, the repertoire was profiled, and TCRdb retains in-frame clones only, with some absent. The table has under 150,000 clones, over 65% seen once. The sequenced sample was PBMCs. These receptor sequences come from a man aged 50 to 60 in good health and CMV-seronegative.

About this clone: The junction does not match germline at one end; this may be a read error. The chain joins TRBV11-2 to TRBJ2-1, with a possible D match to TRBD2 (6 bases). The CDR3 loop spans 13 amino acids. The germline V gene encodes CDR1 SGHAT and CDR2 FQNNGV. CDR3 sequence (DNA): TGTGCCAGCAGCCTAGAACTAGCTACTGAGCAGTTCTTC. As protein: CASSLELATEQFF.

The chain employs TRBV5-8 and TRBJ1-1, with a weak D call TRBD1 (6 bases). This CDR3 has 14 residues. Germline V gene lookup returns CDR1 SGHTS and CDR2 YDEGEE. The V end was cut by 5 bases, the J end by 1 base, with 12 bases between. CDR3 nucleotide sequence: TGTGCCAGCAGACAGGGACGTGGGAACACTGAAGCTTTCTTT. Protein: CASRQGRGNTEAFF.

The chain has TRBV19 and TRBJ2-1; 9 bases are a match to TRBD1. The germline CDR1 and CDR2 sequences are LNHDA and SQIVND (reference sequence). The CDR3 covers 16 residues. The V and J ends lost 5 bases and 4 bases, in that order; junction bases with no gene match: 9. The CDR3 protein is CASSFLQGAGYNEQFF. In nucleotides, the CDR3 is TGTGCCAGTAGTTTTTTACAGGGGGCTGGGTACAATGAGCAGTTCTTC.

This sequence joins TRBV18 and TRBJ2-7; the D gene is possibly TRBD1 (5 bases). CDR1 and CDR2 from the germline V gene are KGHSH and LQKENI. The V gene lost 2 bases and the J gene lost 1 base, with 12 bases spanning the gap. This CDR3 is 15 amino acids long. The CDR3 nucleotides read TGTGCCAGCTCACCAGGGGTAGACAGTTCCTACGAGCAGTACTTC. It encodes CASSPGVDSSYEQYF.

The chain combines TRBV2 with TRBJ2-2, with a tentative D call TRBD1 (5 bases). Germline V lookup: CDR1 SNHLY, CDR2 FYNNEI. V gave up 6 bases and J gave up 6 bases, with 20 bases separating them. This CDR3 has 16 amino acids. The CDR3 DNA follows: TGTGCCAGCAGAGGGTACTTGGGGTCAGGGTCCGGGGAGCTGTTTTTT. The encoded protein is CASRGYLGSGSGELFF.